The 28 T cell receptor beta chains given below trace back to one sample, sequenced in a study of PD-1 blockade in classical Hodgkin lymphoma. The time point: cycle 4 day 1 (C4D1), after more than five weeks of nivolumab. Every patient experienced relapse after autologous stem cell transplantation, and brentuximab vedotin exposure varied. This table comes from immunoSEQ multiplex PCR, and its TCRdb copy is limited to in-frame clones, with some not included. Of tens of thousands of clones listed, more than 80% are singletons. The specimen comprised peripheral blood mononuclear cells (PBMCs), sampled before the fourth cycle of nivolumab. Receptors originate from a human donor with classical Hodgkin lymphoma.

The chain employs TRBV7-2 and TRBJ2-5; TRBD2 aligns across 9 bases. V lost 1 base and J lost 4; bases outside the gene matches: 1. Germline lookup yields CDR1 SGHTA and CDR2 FQGNSA. CDR3 size: 14 residues. The CDR3 bases are TGTGCCAGCAGCTTAGTACTAGCGGGAGAGACCCAGTACTTC. As protein: CASSLVLAGETQYF.

This clone appeared a few times. The CDR3 is CASSRDYSNQPQHF. In nucleotides, the CDR3 is TGTGCCAGCAGTAGGGATTATAGCAATCAGCCCCAGCATTTT. This rearrangement joins TRBV6-1 to TRBJ1-5, with no clear D. Germline loops: CDR1 MNHNS, CDR2 SASEGT. With 5 bases removed from V and 0 bases from J, the gap between germline ends came to 8 bases. CDR3 size: 14 residues.

This sequence joins TRBV11-3 and TRBJ2-7; D not resolved. Trimming stripped 5 bases from V and 3 bases from J, with 14 bases between. The CDR3 covers 14 residues. CDR1 is SGHNT and CDR2 is YENEEA in the germline V gene. In DNA form, the CDR3 reads TGTGCCAGCAGCCCCTCTCCGGTACACTACGAGCAGTACTTC. This gives the protein CASSPSPVHYEQYF.

The CDR3 DNA is TGTGCCAGCAGCCTCCTTGGGGGCTATGGCTACACCTTC. This encodes CASSLLGGYGYTF. V usage is TRBV28 and J usage is TRBJ1-2; D possibly corresponds to TRBD1 (5 bases). V lost 6 bases and J 4 bases, leaving 12 bases between the germline ends. The CDR3 is 13 residues long. Per germline, CDR1 MDHEN and CDR2 SYDVKM.

The chain links TRBV2 to TRBJ2-1, with 8 bases lining up with TRBD2. Losses at the gene ends were 6 bases for V and 3 bases for J; bases not matched to a gene: 10. CDR1 SNHLY and CDR2 FYNNEI come from the germline V gene. CDR3 length: 16 amino acids. Here the CDR3 DNA reads TGTGCCAGCAGAGAGAGAACGGCGGGAGGCTACAATGAGCAGTTCTTC. As protein: CASRERTAGGYNEQFF.

The rearrangement uses TRBV2 and TRBJ2-1; D uncertain. The CDR3 has 12 amino acids. Trimming shortened V by 7 bases and J by 2 bases, and 6 bases separated the two germline ends. Germline values: CDR1 SNHLY, CDR2 FYNNEI. CDR3: CASTTTYNEQFF. CDR3 in DNA: TGTGCCAGCACGACCACCTACAATGAGCAGTTCTTC.

The chain carries TRBV5-1 and TRBJ2-2; 7 bases match TRBD1. Germline assignment: CDR1 SGHRS and CDR2 YFSETQ. The V gene end was trimmed by 2 bases and the J gene end by 6 bases; junction bases not matched to a gene: 4. The CDR3 is made up of 14 amino acids. The CDR3 DNA sequence: TGCGCCAGCAGCTTTATGACAGGGTCCGGGGAGCTGTTTTTT. Its protein product is CASSFMTGSGELFF. The full variable domain, with the rest looked up from reference TRBV5-1 and TRBJ2-2, is KAGVTQTPRYLIKTRGQQVTLSCSPISGHRSVSWYQQTPGQGLQFLFEYFSETQRNKGNFPGRFSGRQFSNSRSEMNVSTLELGDSALYLCASSFMTGSGELFFGEGSRLTVL.

The CDR3 is CAISETGGEQYF. CDR3 nucleotides: TGTGCCATCAGTGAGACAGGGGGCGAGCAGTACTTC. This sequence joins TRBV10-3 and TRBJ2-7, with TRBD1 matching over 8 bases. The CDR3 is 12 amino acids. CDR1 is ENHRY and CDR2 is SYGVKD in the germline V gene. Trimming at V came to 2 bases and at J to 6 bases, leaving 0 bases not matched to a gene.

CDR3 sequence reads: CAISESLGRTYNEQFF. CDR3 coding DNA: TGTGCCATCAGTGAGAGTCTAGGTCGAACCTACAATGAGCAGTTCTTC. V usage is TRBV10-3 and J usage is TRBJ2-1, with no clear D. Germline V gene sequence: CDR1 ENHRY, CDR2 SYGVKD. The ends were cut back, 2 bases at V and 2 bases at J, with 13 bases in the middle. CDR3 length equals 16 residues.

This chain connects TRBV27 to TRBJ2-7, with TRBD1 matching over 8 bases. V was clipped by 6 bases and J by 0 bases; unmatched bases: 7. This CDR3 region has 15 residues. The germline V gene has CDR1 MNHEY and CDR2 SMNVEV (reference sequence). The CDR3 DNA reads as TGTGCCAGCAGCTACGACAGGGGCGCCTCCTACGAGCAGTACTTC. Its translation: CASSYDRGASYEQYF.

The V and J genes are TRBV15 and TRBJ1-1; D perhaps matches TRBD1 (5 bases). This CDR3 has 16 amino acids. V shed 1 base and J shed 3 bases, with 15 bases lying between them. CDR1 is LNHNV, CDR2 YYDKDF, per germline (reference sequence). CDR3 sequence reads: CATSRVEIGAYTEAFF. The CDR3, as DNA: TGTGCCACCAGCAGAGTCGAGATAGGGGCTTACACTGAAGCTTTCTTT.

The chain combines TRBV19 with TRBJ2-2; 14 positions match TRBD2. The V segment lost 9 bases and the J segment 4 bases; nucleotides outside the gene matches: 4. Germline V gene sequence: CDR1 LNHDA, CDR2 SQIVND (reference sequence). CDR3 length equals 15 residues. DNA of the CDR3: TGTGCCAGCCACGGGACTAGCGGGGGCACCGGGGAGCTGTTTTTT. The encoded protein is CASHGTSGGTGELFF.

As DNA, the CDR3 is TGTGCCAGCAGGGGCGGATCCTACGAGCAGTACTTC. Protein product: CASRGGSYEQYF. V gene TRBV27 combines with J gene TRBJ2-7; the D is unclear. Germline loops: CDR1 MNHEY, CDR2 SMNVEV (reference sequence). This CDR3 region has 12 residues. V was cut by 6 bases and J by 1 base, with 7 bases left in between.

The V call is TRBV11-3, the J call TRBJ2-1; D unresolved. Germline CDR1 SGHNT, CDR2 YENEEA. The CDR3 is 14 residues long. Trimming took off 0 bases at V and 8 bases at J, with 11 bases between the two ends. CDR3 in DNA: TGTGCCAGCAGCTTAGACCCGGTCGCGGATGAGCAGTTCTTC. Protein sequence: CASSLDPVADEQFF. Full variable domain (outside the CDR3, taken from reference TRBV11-3 and TRBJ2-1): EAGVVQSPRYKIIEKKQPVAFWCNPISGHNTLYWYLQNLGQGPELLIRYENEEAVDDSQLPKDRFSAERLKGVDSTLKIQPAELGDSAVYLCASSLDPVADEQFFGPGTRLTVL.

This chain connects TRBV7-9 to TRBJ2-3; a possible D gene is TRBD1 (5 bases). The CDR3 is made up of 15 amino acids. Germline values: CDR1 SEHNR, CDR2 FQNEAQ (reference sequence). The V and J ends lost 2 bases and 5 bases respectively, with 14 bases between them. The CDR3 coding sequence is TGTGCCAGCAGCTTAAGAGAATTGCAGGGAGATACGCAGTATTTT. Translation gives CASSLRELQGDTQYF.

V gene TRBV15 combines with J gene TRBJ2-7; TRBD2 matches at 9 bases. Germline V lookup: CDR1 LNHNV, CDR2 YYDKDF (reference sequence). V lost 2 bases to trimming and J lost 4 bases; unmatched junction nucleotides: 9. This CDR3 is 16 amino acids long. The CDR3 loop is CATSRLSGSKGYEQYF. Here the CDR3 DNA reads TGTGCCACCAGCAGACTTAGCGGGAGTAAGGGATACGAGCAGTACTTC.

The chain joins TRBV7-9 to TRBJ2-5; possibly TRBD1 for D (6 bases). Germline-derived CDR1 and CDR2 are SEHNR and FQNEAQ (reference sequence). The CDR3 is made up of 15 amino acids. V was cut by 5 bases and J by 2 bases, with 15 bases left in between. CDR3 in amino acids: CASSPTQTGQETQYF. DNA for the CDR3: TGTGCCAGCAGCCCAACCCAGACAGGACAAGAGACCCAGTACTTC.

The J gene is TRBJ2-3, the V gene TRBV9; D gene uncertain. Per the germline V gene, CDR1 is SGDLS and CDR2 is YYNGEE. Trimming stripped 0 bases from V and 0 bases from J, with 5 bases between. The CDR3 is 14 residues long. CDR3 in amino acids: CASSVAGSTDTQYF. CDR3 nucleotide sequence: TGTGCCAGCAGCGTAGCCGGGAGCACAGATACGCAGTATTTT.

The chain employs TRBV28 and TRBJ1-5; D unresolved. This CDR3 is 16 amino acids long. The V gene's germline CDR1 is MDHEN and CDR2 SYDVKM. V was cut by 2 bases and J by 4 bases, with 15 bases left in between. CDR3 nucleotide sequence: TGTGCCAGCAGTTTAGGTACGTGGGGTCAGAATCAGCCCCAGCATTTT. Translation: CASSLGTWGQNQPQHF.

This chain connects TRBV7-2 to TRBJ2-7; D remains unclear. The CDR3 length is 13 residues. The V end lost 5 bases, the J end lost 7 bases, and 15 bases lay between the germline ends. Germline assignment: CDR1 SGHTA and CDR2 FQGNSA. The CDR3 DNA reads as TGTGCCAGCAGCCTCCGCATGGTTGGGGAGCAGTACTTC. Translation gives CASSLRMVGEQYF.

This clone appeared a few times. Distinct nucleotide sequences in the sample also encode this CDR3. The V call is TRBV27, the J call TRBJ2-1; D not certain. The CDR3 has 13 residues. Germline lookup yields CDR1 MNHEY and CDR2 SMNVEV (reference sequence). Between the trimmed V and J ends, which lost 5 bases and 5 bases, there was a span of 10 bases. This CDR3 is CASSPSGHNEQFF. The CDR3 region has the DNA TGTGCCAGCAGTCCATCCGGCCACAATGAGCAGTTCTTC.

The chain joins TRBV5-4 to TRBJ1-4; D remains ambiguous. The germline CDR1 and CDR2 sequences are SGHNT and YYREEE (reference sequence). Trimming took 0 bases from V and 0 from J, leaving 9 bases between them. CDR3 length: 16 amino acids. The DNA for the CDR3 is TGTGCCAGCAGCTTGGGGGCCCCTGCAACTAATGAAAAACTGTTTTTT. Residues: CASSLGAPATNEKLFF. The full variable domain, rest sourced from reference TRBV5-4 and TRBJ1-4, is ETGVTQSPTHLIKTRGQQVTLRCSSQSGHNTVSWYQQALGQGPQFIFQYYREEENGRGNFPPRFSGLQFPNYSSELNVNALELDDSALYLCASSLGAPATNEKLFFGSGTQLSVL.

V and J are TRBV30 and TRBJ2-6, with a possible D match to TRBD2 (5 bases). The germline V gene has CDR1 GTSNPN and CDR2 SVGIG (reference sequence). The CDR3 contains 12 residues. V lost 3 bases, J lost 10 bases, and 10 bases lay in between. In nucleotides, the CDR3 is TGTGCCTGGAGAGGTTCGGGGAACGTCCTGACTTTC. This translates into CAWRGSGNVLTF.

This sequence joins TRBV10-3 and TRBJ2-5; 8 bases are shared with TRBD2. Trimming took 2 bases from V and 2 from J; bases not matched to a gene: 10. CDR1 is ENHRY and CDR2 is SYGVKD in the germline V gene. This CDR3 contains 17 residues. The CDR3 loop is CAISEGASGSGQETQYF. CDR3 in DNA: TGTGCCATCAGTGAGGGGGCGAGCGGGAGTGGGCAAGAGACCCAGTACTTC.

The chain couples TRBV19 to TRBJ2-7; the D call may be TRBD1 or TRBD2 (5 bases each). This CDR3 has 13 amino acids. Trimming removed 3 bases at V and 6 bases at J, with 12 bases between. The germline V gene encodes CDR1 LNHDA and CDR2 SQIVND (reference sequence). CDR3 sequence (DNA): TGTGCCAGTAGTATCTGGGGCGGAGGCGAGCAGTACTTC. As protein: CASSIWGGGEQYF.

This chain connects TRBV5-1 to TRBJ2-7, with D perhaps TRBD2 (6 bases). V lost 1 base to trimming and J lost 6 bases, with 11 bases between them. This CDR3 has 13 amino acids. CDR1 is SGHRS, CDR2 YFSETQ, per germline. CDR3 coding DNA: TGCGCCAGCAGCTTGTCCCCGGAGGGCGAGCAGTACTTC. Its protein product is CASSLSPEGEQYF.

The V gene is TRBV5-5, the J gene TRBJ2-7; 10 positions match TRBD2. The ends lost 4 bases at V and 3 bases at J; junction bases unmatched: 4. The CDR3 extends over 14 amino acids. Germline CDR1 is SGHKS and CDR2 is YYEKEE (reference sequence). CDR3 sequence (DNA): TGTGCCAGCAGCCACTCTAGCGGGGGCTACGAGCAGTACTTC. It codes for CASSHSSGGYEQYF.

This chain joins TRBV5-6 and TRBJ2-1; D unclear. The CDR3 sequence is 14 residues long. The V gene lost 6 bases and the J gene lost 2 bases, with 12 bases spanning the gap. Germline loops: CDR1 SGHDT, CDR2 YYEEEE. CDR3 region: CASTEKLPYNEQFF. CDR3 nucleotide sequence: TGTGCCAGCACCGAGAAGCTCCCCTACAATGAGCAGTTCTTC.